Below, 27 T cell receptor beta chains from the same sample are listed, as sequenced in a study of blood T cell repertoires in COVID-19. Some clones are missing from TCRdb's copy, which holds only in-frame ones; the method was immunoSEQ multiplex PCR. The sample has approximately 200,000 clones; roughly 84% are singletons. The source material was peripheral blood. The receptors originated from a woman aged 55-70 years with acute or convalescent COVID-19.

V usage is TRBV14 and J usage is TRBJ1-4, with 8 bases lining up with TRBD1. In germline, CDR1 is SGHDN, CDR2 FVKESK. The CDR3 has 15 residues. Unmatched junction bases numbered 8, after V lost 4 bases and J lost 7 bases. Written as DNA, the CDR3 is TGTGCCAGCAGCCCGTACAGGGGGAAGGGTGAAAAACTGTTTTTT. Translation gives CASSPYRGKGEKLFF.

The chain links TRBV7-8 to TRBJ2-5; possibly TRBD1 for D (6 bases). The germline gives CDR1 SGHVS, CDR2 FQNEAQ. The CDR3 sequence is 15 residues long. V lost 5 bases, J lost 0 bases, and 13 bases lay in between. CDR3 DNA: TGTGCCAGCAGCCCTCATCGGACAGACCAAGAGACCCAGTACTTC. Residues: CASSPHRTDQETQYF.

The chain uses TRBV5-1 and TRBJ1-1; 7 positions match TRBD1. There are 15 residues in the CDR3. J lost 1 base, V lost 0 bases, and 3 bases had no gene match. CDR1 and CDR2 from the germline V gene are SGHRS and YFSETQ. The CDR3 spells CASSLDPGGNTEAFF. CDR3 in DNA: TGCGCCAGCAGCTTGGATCCAGGGGGGAACACTGAAGCTTTCTTT.

The chain links TRBV5-1 to TRBJ1-1; D gene uncertain. Trimming removed 1 base at V and 1 base at J, with 14 bases between. Looked up from germline, CDR1 is SGHRS and CDR2 is YFSETQ. CDR3 length: 16 amino acids. Here the CDR3 DNA reads TGCGCCAGCAGCTTGTCTATATCGGGTGAGAACACTGAAGCTTTCTTT. This translates into CASSLSISGENTEAFF.

This CDR3 is CASSLSLSGTGAHNEQFF. CDR3 coding DNA: TGTGCCAGCAGCTTAAGCCTGTCGGGGACAGGGGCCCACAATGAGCAGTTCTTC. The chain uses TRBV7-2 and TRBJ2-1; 10 bases are a match to TRBD1. Germline values: CDR1 SGHTA, CDR2 FQGNSA. The V segment lost 2 bases and the J segment 5 bases; nucleotides outside the gene matches: 12. This CDR3 is built from 18 residues.

A single count supports this clone. The chain combines TRBV19 with TRBJ2-7; 10 nucleotides agree with TRBD1. J lost 4 bases, V lost 5 bases, and 5 bases had no gene match. Germline V CDR1 and CDR2: LNHDA, SQIVND (reference sequence). CDR3 length: 14 residues. CDR3 in DNA: TGTGCCAGTAGTTTCGGACAGGGGGGTTACGAGCAGTACTTC. Translation: CASSFGQGGYEQYF.

J is TRBJ1-4 and V is TRBV6-5; tentatively, D is TRBD1 (6 bases). Germline-derived CDR1 and CDR2 are MNHEY and SVGAGI. Trimming removed 2 bases from V and 6 bases from J, with 10 bases in between. This CDR3 region has 14 residues. This CDR3 is CASSYRGGDEKLFF. The CDR3 nucleotides read TGTGCCAGCAGTTACCGAGGGGGAGATGAAAAACTGTTTTTT.

The genes are TRBV9 and TRBJ2-1; 10 positions agree with TRBD1. Germline loops: CDR1 SGDLS, CDR2 YYNGEE. V was pared by 3 bases and J by 7 bases, with 10 bases of the junction left unmatched. The CDR3 covers 16 residues. The CDR3 region is CASSDKTGGAWNEQFF. For the CDR3, the DNA is TGTGCCAGCAGCGACAAGACAGGGGGCGCTTGGAATGAGCAGTTCTTC. The variable domain in full, with the rest retrieved from reference TRBV9 and TRBJ2-1, is DSGVTQTPKHLITATGQRVTLRCSPRSGDLSVYWYQQSLDQGLQFLIQYYNGEERAKGNILERFSAQQFPDLHSELNLSSLELGDSALYFCASSDKTGGAWNEQFFGPGTRLTVL.

The rearrangement uses TRBV14 and TRBJ1-2, with 10 bases lining up with TRBD1. The germline CDR1 and CDR2 sequences are SGHDN and FVKESK. This CDR3 contains 15 residues. V lost 1 base and J lost 7; bases outside the gene matches: 6. The CDR3 nucleotides are TGTGCCAGCAGCCAAGTTGGGACAGGGGAACGTGGCTACACCTTC. As protein: CASSQVGTGERGYTF.

V gene TRBV3-1 (or the pseudogene TRBV3-2) combines with J gene TRBJ1-1; a possible D gene is TRBD1 (5 bases). The germline V gene encodes CDR1 LGHDT and CDR2 YNNKEL (reference sequence). Trimming removed 6 bases at V and 4 bases at J, with 15 bases between. The CDR3 runs 14 residues. DNA of the CDR3: TGTGCCAGCAGACTCACCGGGGGGTCCACTGAAGCTTTCTTT. Translated: CASRLTGGSTEAFF.

The chain couples TRBV4-3 to TRBJ1-1; 8 nucleotides line up with TRBD1. Germline assignment: CDR1 LGHNA and CDR2 YSLEER. V gave up 4 bases and J gave up 7 bases; unmatched junction bases: 11. This CDR3 is 15 amino acids long. The DNA of the CDR3 is TGCGCCAGCAGCCCCCGGACAGGGCACGATTATGAAGCTTTCTTT. It specifies CASSPRTGHDYEAFF.

The chain carries TRBV27 and TRBJ1-1; D is possibly TRBD1 (6 bases). Germline V gives CDR1 MNHEY, CDR2 SMNVEV (reference sequence). Trimming left V 3 bases short and J 7 bases short, with 18 bases between. This CDR3 is 15 amino acids long. CDR3 in amino acids: CASSLGQGFRNEAFF. The CDR3 DNA sequence: TGTGCCAGCAGTTTGGGGCAGGGGTTTCGTAATGAAGCTTTCTTT.

The chain recombines TRBV7-9 with TRBJ2-3; 12 nucleotides agree with TRBD2. Germline V gene lookup returns CDR1 SEHNR and CDR2 FQNEAQ (reference sequence). This CDR3 contains 16 residues. Unmatched junction bases numbered 4, after V lost 5 bases and J lost 1 base. The CDR3 DNA reads as TGTGCCAGCAGCAACGGACTAGCGGGACGCACAGATACGCAGTATTTT. Its protein is CASSNGLAGRTDTQYF.

J is TRBJ2-1 and V is TRBV25-1; tentative D call: TRBD1 (6 bases). Germline V gene sequence: CDR1 MGHDK, CDR2 SYGVNS. CDR3 size: 14 residues. V lost 2 bases and J lost 6, with 11 bases in between. The CDR3: CASSERYRVNEQFF. Here the CDR3 DNA reads TGTGCCAGCAGTGAAAGATACAGGGTCAATGAGCAGTTCTTC.

This chain joins TRBV5-1 and TRBJ2-5, with 9 bases matching TRBD1. Germline trimming cut 0 bases from V and 5 bases from J; bases unmatched to any gene: 5. The CDR3 extends over 15 amino acids. Looked up from germline, CDR1 is SGHRS and CDR2 is YFSETQ. The CDR3, as DNA: TGCGCCAGCAGCTTGGGGATCACAGGGGGCGAGACCCAGTACTTC. Amino acid sequence: CASSLGITGGETQYF.

This chain uses TRBV18 with TRBJ2-3; D is unclear. CDR3 length: 14 residues. Trimming cost V 3 bases and J 1 base, with 8 bases left between them. From germline, CDR1 is KGHSH and CDR2 LQKENI. Here the CDR3 DNA reads TGTGCCAGCTCACCCCTCCCCGGCACAGATACGCAGTATTTT. This sequence encodes CASSPLPGTDTQYF.

The chain couples TRBV28 to TRBJ1-2; 7 bases are a match to TRBD1. The germline V gene has CDR1 MDHEN and CDR2 SYDVKM. V shed 5 bases and J 2 bases; nucleotides not matched to a gene: 5. CDR3 length: 14 amino acids. The CDR3 here is CASSPGGSNYGYTF. As DNA, the CDR3 is TGTGCCAGCAGTCCAGGGGGTTCGAACTATGGCTACACCTTC.

The gene calls are TRBV6-4 and TRBJ1-6; no firm D call. The ends were cut back, 8 bases at V and 8 bases at J, with 13 bases in the middle. CDR1 MRHNA and CDR2 SNTAGT come from the germline V gene. CDR3 length: 13 residues. CDR3 bases: TGTGCCAGCCGCCGGACGGGAGATTCACCCCTCCACTTT. This sequence encodes CASRRTGDSPLHF.

The genes are TRBV28 and TRBJ1-3; weak D call: TRBD1 (5 bases). Trimming took 4 bases from V and 2 from J, leaving 15 bases between them. The length of the CDR3 is 16 residues. Germline values: CDR1 MDHEN, CDR2 SYDVKM. The CDR3 sequence: CASSSRQLLTGNTIYF. The CDR3 DNA sequence: TGTGCCAGCAGTTCACGACAGCTTCTGACTGGAAACACCATATATTTT. The full variable domain, with the rest looked up from reference TRBV28 and TRBJ1-3, is DVKVTQSSRYLVKRTGEKVFLECVQDMDHENMFWYRQDPGLGLRLIYFSYDVKMKEKGDIPEGYSVSREKKERFSLILESASTNQTSMYLCASSSRQLLTGNTIYFGEGSWLTVV.

The chain joins TRBV3-1 (or the pseudogene TRBV3-2) to TRBJ2-7; a possible D gene is TRBD1 (6 bases). The germline V gene has CDR1 LGHDT and CDR2 YNNKEL (reference sequence). The CDR3 loop spans 18 amino acids. V lost 0 bases and J lost 2, with 20 bases in between. As DNA, the CDR3 is TGTGCCAGCAGCCAAGATCAGGGGCGGAAAGGGGACACCTACGAGCAGTACTTC. Protein sequence: CASSQDQGRKGDTYEQYF.

The chain employs TRBV29-1 and TRBJ1-5, with 7 bases fitting TRBD1. The CDR3 has 13 amino acids. The junction had 9 bases not matched to a gene; V was cut back by 6 bases and J by 7 bases. Germline V lookup: CDR1 SQVTM, CDR2 ANQGSEA. CDR3 DNA sequence: TGCAGCGTCAGCACAGGGGTCGGCCAGCCCCAGCATTTT. Its protein product is CSVSTGVGQPQHF.

The rearrangement links TRBV28 to TRBJ1-4; no clear D. The CDR3 totals 11 residues. Trimming took off 7 bases at V and 7 bases at J, with 7 bases between the two ends. Germline V gene lookup returns CDR1 MDHEN and CDR2 SYDVKM. The CDR3 here is CASTGLEKLFF. CDR3 DNA sequence: TGTGCCAGCACTGGGCTTGAAAAACTGTTTTTT. The variable domain in full, with the rest retrieved from reference TRBV28 and TRBJ1-4, is DVKVTQSSRYLVKRTGEKVFLECVQDMDHENMFWYRQDPGLGLRLIYFSYDVKMKEKGDIPEGYSVSREKKERFSLILESASTNQTSMYLCASTGLEKLFFGSGTQLSVL.

The V and J genes are TRBV29-1 and TRBJ2-5, with D possibly matching TRBD1 (6 bases). Germline V gives CDR1 SQVTM, CDR2 ANQGSEA. Between the trimmed V and J ends, which lost 6 bases and 4 bases, there was a span of 12 bases. This CDR3 is 12 amino acids long. Written as DNA, the CDR3 is TGCAGCGTCGGACAGTTTGGAGAGACCCAGTACTTC. Amino acids: CSVGQFGETQYF.

V gene TRBV6-5 combines with J gene TRBJ1-4; TRBD1 aligns across 7 bases. The ends lost 0 bases at V and 4 bases at J; junction bases unmatched: 2. Germline loops: CDR1 MNHEY, CDR2 SVGAGI. The CDR3 extends over 15 amino acids. This chain's CDR3 is CASSYSGTVNEKLFF. CDR3 DNA: TGTGCCAGCAGTTACTCGGGGACAGTTAATGAAAAACTGTTTTTT.

The CDR3 here is CASSQVFIGTRNQPQHF. In DNA, the CDR3 is TGCGCCAGCAGCCAAGTATTTATCGGGACACGCAATCAGCCCCAGCATTTT. The chain recombines TRBV4-1 with TRBJ1-5, with D perhaps matching TRBD1 (6 bases). In germline, CDR1 is MGHRA, CDR2 YSYEKL. This CDR3 region has 17 residues. Trimming left V 1 base short and J 2 bases short, with 15 bases between.

The chain joins TRBV5-1 to TRBJ2-1; D is ambiguous. V was pared by 1 base and J by 6 bases, with 11 bases between. CDR3 length: 14 residues. CDR1 is SGHRS and CDR2 is YFSETQ in the germline V gene. The CDR3 coding sequence is TGCGCCAGCAGCTTGCTAAGAGGCCGCAATGAGCAGTTCTTC. Its protein product is CASSLLRGRNEQFF.

The V and J genes are TRBV25-1 and TRBJ2-3; the match to TRBD2 covers 7 bases. The germline CDR1 and CDR2 sequences are MGHDK and SYGVNS. CDR3 size: 14 residues. With V trimmed by 8 bases and J by 0 bases, 5 bases remained unmatched. CDR3 coding DNA: TGTGCCAGCGACCCAGCGGGGAGCACAGATACGCAGTATTTT. Residues: CASDPAGSTDTQYF.